One and the same sample provided the 28 T cell receptor beta chains below, sequenced in a study of blood T cell repertoires in COVID-19. Clones were sequenced by immunoSEQ multiplex PCR, and TCRdb holds only the in-frame ones, with some missing. The profile shows approximately 97,000 clones, approximately 90% of them singletons. The specimen was peripheral blood. These receptors were obtained from a man aged 60 to 69 with acute or convalescent COVID-19.

This rearrangement joins TRBV18 to TRBJ2-7; D gene ambiguous. This CDR3 is built from 13 residues. Germline lookup yields CDR1 KGHSH and CDR2 LQKENI. The ends were cut back, 6 bases at V and 5 bases at J, with 14 bases in the middle. The CDR3 reads CASSPLSAHEQYF. The CDR3 DNA sequence: TGTGCCAGCTCGCCGCTATCCGCCCACGAGCAGTACTTC.

The sample holds one count of this clone. The chain carries TRBV7-8 and TRBJ1-5; D may be TRBD1 (5 bases). V was shortened by 7 bases and J by 6 bases, with 16 bases between the two germline ends. The germline gives CDR1 SGHVS, CDR2 FQNEAQ. This CDR3 comprises 14 residues. CDR3 sequence: CASNAGPTGQPQHF. For the CDR3, the DNA is TGTGCCAGCAACGCAGGGCCCACGGGTCAGCCCCAGCATTTT. Complete variable domain (other parts from reference TRBV7-8 and TRBJ1-5): GAGVSQSPRYKVAKRGQDVALRCDPISGHVSLFWYQQALGQGPEFLTYFQNEAQLDKSGLPSDRFFAERPEGSVSTLKIQRTQQEDSAVYLCASNAGPTGQPQHFGDGTRLSIL.

The V and J genes are TRBV6-5 and TRBJ1-5; 9 bases agree with TRBD1. The V segment lost 7 bases and the J segment 2 bases; nucleotides outside the gene matches: 6. In germline, CDR1 is MNHEY, CDR2 SVGAGI. The CDR3 is 15 amino acids. CDR3 region: CASKDTGGGNQPQHF. The CDR3 DNA reads as TGTGCCAGCAAAGACACAGGGGGCGGCAATCAGCCCCAGCATTTT.

This chain joins TRBV5-1 and TRBJ1-1; perhaps TRBD1 as D (6 bases). The ends were cut back, 4 bases at V and 0 bases at J, with 22 bases in the middle. Germline loops: CDR1 SGHRS, CDR2 YFSETQ. CDR3 length: 18 residues. Here the CDR3 DNA reads TGCGCCAGCAGCCAAAGGGTTGGGGGCTCTGGAGTGAACACTGAAGCTTTCTTT. Its translation is CASSQRVGGSGVNTEAFF.

The chain couples TRBV9 to TRBJ2-2; weak D call: TRBD2 (5 bases). CDR1 SGDLS and CDR2 YYNGEE come from the germline V gene. The germline V and J ends were trimmed by 2 bases and 0 bases, with 11 bases remaining between them. The CDR3 has 16 residues. Here the CDR3 reads CASSVSPAANTGELFF. CDR3 sequence (DNA): TGTGCCAGCAGCGTGAGCCCAGCGGCGAACACCGGGGAGCTGTTTTTT.

The chain has TRBV11-3 and TRBJ2-1; D possibly corresponds to TRBD2 (5 bases). The CDR3 totals 14 residues. Between the trimmed V and J ends, which lost 4 bases and 7 bases, there was a span of 14 bases. In germline, CDR1 is SGHNT, CDR2 YENEEA. Here the CDR3 DNA reads TGTGCCAGCAGCTATTCGACGGAGGTTAATGAGCAGTTCTTC. Residues: CASSYSTEVNEQFF.

This chain links TRBV7-9 with TRBJ1-4, with 7 positions matching TRBD1. Germline values: CDR1 SEHNR, CDR2 FQNEAQ (reference sequence). The trim removed 6 bases at V and 5 bases at J, leaving 9 bases unmatched. The CDR3 is 15 amino acids. As DNA, the CDR3 is TGTGCCAGCAGTCAGGCCGGGACAGAGAATGAAAAACTGTTTTTT. The encoded protein is CASSQAGTENEKLFF.

The rearrangement links TRBV19 to TRBJ1-1; no clear D gene. Germline V lookup: CDR1 LNHDA, CDR2 SQIVND (reference sequence). The CDR3 is made up of 15 amino acids. Trimming took 1 base from V and 0 from J, leaving 9 bases between them. In DNA, the CDR3 is TGTGCCAGTAGTATAGTTTCCGGGATGAACACTGAAGCTTTCTTT. The encoded protein is CASSIVSGMNTEAFF.

The V gene is TRBV19, the J gene TRBJ1-4; a weak D match, TRBD1 (6 bases). This CDR3 has 17 residues. CDR1 and CDR2 (germline): LNHDA, SQIVND (reference sequence). Between the trimmed V and J ends, which lost 4 bases and 8 bases, there was a span of 23 bases. For the CDR3, the DNA is TGTGCCAGTAGTACTGGCCAGGGGCAGATGACCGGCGAAAAACTGTTTTTT. This translates into CASSTGQGQMTGEKLFF.

The J gene is TRBJ1-4, the V gene TRBV6-5, with no clear D. This CDR3 spans 15 amino acids. Per germline, CDR1 MNHEY and CDR2 SVGAGI. V lost 6 bases and J 5 bases, leaving 16 bases between the germline ends. CDR3 in amino acids: CASSAPGSGNEKLFF. CDR3 DNA: TGTGCCAGCAGCGCACCGGGGTCCGGGAATGAAAAACTGTTTTTT.

The chain recombines TRBV30 with TRBJ1-6, with a weak D call TRBD1 (6 bases). Germline CDR1 reads GTSNPN; CDR2 reads SVGIG (reference sequence). The CDR3 runs to 14 residues. The V gene lost 3 bases and the J gene lost 6 bases, with 12 bases spanning the gap. The CDR3 here is CAWSLTGSNSPLHF. As DNA, the CDR3 is TGTGCCTGGAGCTTGACAGGAAGTAATTCACCCCTCCACTTT.

The V and J genes are TRBV6-6 and TRBJ1-1; possibly TRBD1 for D (5 bases). The CDR3 spans 13 residues. V was pared by 6 bases and J by 3 bases, with 11 bases between. Germline V gene data show CDR1 as MNHNY and CDR2 as SVGAGI (reference sequence). The CDR3 nucleotides are TGTGCCAGCAGGCCTCGGGGGGACACTGAAGCTTTCTTT. Translating it yields CASRPRGDTEAFF.

The chain links TRBV5-1 to TRBJ1-4, with 9 bases that match TRBD1. V was pared by 5 bases and J by 6 bases, with 8 bases of the junction left unmatched. From germline, CDR1 is SGHRS and CDR2 YFSETQ. This CDR3 spans 15 amino acids. DNA for the CDR3: TGCGCCAGCAGGGACCAACAGGGGGCGGATGAAAAACTGTTTTTT. It specifies CASRDQQGADEKLFF.

The chain recombines TRBV5-1 with TRBJ2-5; TRBD1 agrees at 7 bases. The V segment lost 2 bases and the J segment 3 bases; nucleotides outside the gene matches: 4. The CDR3 contains 14 residues. Germline CDR1 is SGHRS and CDR2 is YFSETQ. The CDR3 DNA reads TGCGCCAGCAGCTTACCACAGGGGAAAGAGACCCAGTACTTC. Its protein product is CASSLPQGKETQYF.

The gene calls are TRBV5-1 and TRBJ1-1; D possibly corresponds to TRBD1 (5 bases). Looked up from germline, CDR1 is SGHRS and CDR2 is YFSETQ. The CDR3 length is 15 residues. Between the trimmed V and J ends, which lost 3 bases and 4 bases, there was a span of 16 bases. In DNA form, the CDR3 reads TGCGCCAGCAGCTGGGCCGGGGGAGGGGCCACTGAAGCTTTCTTT. It specifies CASSWAGGGATEAFF.

The rearrangement links TRBV4-1 to TRBJ2-1, with 10 bases lining up with TRBD2. This CDR3 contains 16 residues. Trimming removed 0 bases from V and 9 bases from J; junction bases left unmatched: 8. The V gene's germline CDR1 is MGHRA and CDR2 YSYEKL. This CDR3 is CASSQEGSGGAREQFF. CDR3 nucleotides: TGCGCCAGCAGCCAAGAAGGAAGCGGGGGGGCCCGTGAGCAGTTCTTC.

V and J are TRBV5-1 and TRBJ1-1; 8 bases fit TRBD1. CDR3 length: 14 amino acids. Losses at the gene ends were 4 bases for V and 1 base for J; bases not matched to a gene: 3. CDR1 and CDR2 (germline): SGHRS, YFSETQ. The CDR3 sequence is CASSTTGENTEAFF. CDR3 sequence (DNA): TGCGCCAGCAGCACGACAGGGGAGAACACTGAAGCTTTCTTT.

The chain combines TRBV19 with TRBJ1-5; 7 bases agree with TRBD1. J lost 3 bases, V lost 4 bases, and 3 bases had no gene match. CDR3 length: 14 amino acids. CDR1 and CDR2 from the germline V gene are LNHDA and SQIVND (reference sequence). The CDR3 spells CASSRQGDNQPQHF. The CDR3 coding sequence is TGTGCCAGTAGTAGACAGGGAGACAATCAGCCCCAGCATTTT.

A single count supports this clone. The chain combines TRBV5-4 with TRBJ2-3; D possibly corresponds to TRBD2 (6 bases). V was trimmed by 7 bases and J by 4 bases, leaving 16 bases between them. The CDR3 is made up of 14 amino acids. Germline loops: CDR1 SGHNT, CDR2 YYREEE (reference sequence). CDR3 sequence: CASGTDPGADTQYF. Here the CDR3 DNA reads TGTGCCAGCGGAACGGACCCGGGGGCAGATACGCAGTATTTT.

This chain joins TRBV7-2 and TRBJ2-1; D is uncertain. Per the germline V gene, CDR1 is SGHTA and CDR2 is FQGNSA. This CDR3 contains 17 residues. Trimming pared 5 bases from V and 7 bases from J, leaving 24 bases between. The CDR3 nucleotides read TGTGCCAGCAGCCCACCCCCCCTGCCGTCCCGAGCGAATGAGCAGTTCTTC. This codes for CASSPPPLPSRANEQFF.

The chain combines TRBV19 with TRBJ1-1, with 8 bases lining up with TRBD1. The CDR3 has 15 residues. The trim removed 4 bases at V and 4 bases at J, leaving 8 bases unmatched. Germline CDR1 and CDR2: LNHDA and SQIVND (reference sequence). This CDR3 is CASSRHPGGFTEAFF. CDR3 sequence (DNA): TGTGCCAGTAGTAGACACCCAGGGGGCTTCACTGAAGCTTTCTTT.

V usage is TRBV6-5 and J usage is TRBJ2-3; 9 nucleotides match TRBD1. V trimming: 5 bases; J trimming: 1 base; junction bases outside the gene matches: 1. CDR3 length equals 14 residues. Per germline, CDR1 MNHEY and CDR2 SVGAGI. CDR3 in amino acids: CASSRTGGTDTQYF. For the CDR3, the DNA is TGTGCCAGCAGTAGGACAGGGGGCACAGATACGCAGTATTTT.

The chain has TRBV18 and TRBJ1-2; D not resolved. The CDR3 is made up of 13 amino acids. Trimming took 6 bases from V and 3 from J, leaving 11 bases between them. In germline, CDR1 is KGHSH, CDR2 LQKENI. This chain's CDR3 is CASSPNLDYGYTF. Written as DNA, the CDR3 is TGTGCCAGCTCCCCTAACCTGGACTATGGCTACACCTTC.

This chain links TRBV29-1 with TRBJ2-5; D ambiguous. Between the trimmed V and J ends, which lost 0 bases and 5 bases, there was a span of 16 bases. This CDR3 comprises 15 residues. Germline CDR1 is SQVTM and CDR2 is ANQGSEA. The CDR3 region is CSVEDPGTEMETQYF. The DNA for the CDR3 is TGCAGCGTTGAAGATCCTGGCACGGAGATGGAGACCCAGTACTTC.

V gene TRBV5-1 combines with J gene TRBJ1-6; no reliable D call. The CDR3 has 13 amino acids. V lost 5 bases and J lost 4, with 7 bases in between. Germline V gives CDR1 SGHRS, CDR2 YFSETQ. DNA for the CDR3: TGCGCCAGCAGGGGAGGTTATAATTCACCCCTCCACTTT. Protein sequence: CASRGGYNSPLHF.

The CDR3 DNA sequence: TGTGCCAGCAGCCAAGGGGGGGTAGGGACTGAAGCTTTCTTT. This gives the protein CASSQGGVGTEAFF. The genes are TRBV3-1 (or the pseudogene TRBV3-2) and TRBJ1-1, with D possibly being TRBD1 (5 bases). The V gene's germline CDR1 is LGHDT and CDR2 YNNKEL (reference sequence). This CDR3 comprises 14 residues. V lost 1 base and J 5 bases, leaving 11 bases between the germline ends.

The chain couples TRBV6-5 to TRBJ2-3; 8 nucleotides align to TRBD2. The CDR3 contains 14 residues. Germline CDR1 reads MNHEY; CDR2 reads SVGAGI. V lost 6 bases to trimming and J lost 4 bases; unmatched junction nucleotides: 6. The CDR3 DNA sequence: TGTGCCAGCAGGGCGGGGGGCTTTGCAGATACGCAGTATTTT. This codes for CASRAGGFADTQYF.

This clone was recorded a few times. V is TRBV6-1 and J is TRBJ1-4, with 8 bases matching TRBD1. This CDR3 is 14 amino acids long. Per the germline V gene, CDR1 is MNHNS and CDR2 is SASEGT. V dropped 3 bases and J dropped 7; count of bases not matched to a gene: 4. CDR3 DNA: TGTGCCAGCAGTGATCGGACAGGGAGTGAAAAACTGTTTTTT. It encodes CASSDRTGSEKLFF.